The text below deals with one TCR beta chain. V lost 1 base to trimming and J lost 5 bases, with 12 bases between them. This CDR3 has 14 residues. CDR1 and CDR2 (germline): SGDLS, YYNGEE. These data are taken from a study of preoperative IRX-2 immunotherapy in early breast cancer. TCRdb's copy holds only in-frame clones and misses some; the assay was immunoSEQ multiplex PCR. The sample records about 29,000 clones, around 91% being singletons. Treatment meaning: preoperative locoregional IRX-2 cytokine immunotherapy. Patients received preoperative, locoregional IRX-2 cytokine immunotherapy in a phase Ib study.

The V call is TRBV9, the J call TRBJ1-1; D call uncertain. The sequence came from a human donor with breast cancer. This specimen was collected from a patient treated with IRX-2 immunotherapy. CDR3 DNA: TGTGCCAGCAGCGTATCGGGTCGTGGTACTGAAGCTTTCTTT. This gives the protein CASSVSGRGTEAFF.